This T cell receptor (beta chain) was sequenced during a study of T-cell reconstitution after alpha-beta-depleted transplantation in children. Unique molecular identifiers were incorporated during preparation of the TCRbeta library. TCRdb re-analysed the PCR reads in MiXCR, keeping a single row per CDR3 protein. The sample yields just under 550,000 distinct CDR3 sequences, approximately 20% seen once. The sequences come from PBMCs from the stem cell graft donor, collected from the stem cell graft. The source of this sequence is a human donor who donated a stem cell graft to a child with acute lymphoblastic leukemia.

The DNA for the CDR3 is TGCAGTGCTAGTAGCGGGAGGTTGAACGAGCAGTACTTC. It encodes CSASSGRLNEQYF. This chain links TRBV20-1 with TRBJ2-7; 10 bases match TRBD2. Germline V gene lookup returns CDR1 DFQATT and CDR2 SNEGSKA (reference sequence). There are 13 residues in the CDR3. The junction had 4 bases not matched to a gene; V was cut back by 3 bases and J by 5 bases.